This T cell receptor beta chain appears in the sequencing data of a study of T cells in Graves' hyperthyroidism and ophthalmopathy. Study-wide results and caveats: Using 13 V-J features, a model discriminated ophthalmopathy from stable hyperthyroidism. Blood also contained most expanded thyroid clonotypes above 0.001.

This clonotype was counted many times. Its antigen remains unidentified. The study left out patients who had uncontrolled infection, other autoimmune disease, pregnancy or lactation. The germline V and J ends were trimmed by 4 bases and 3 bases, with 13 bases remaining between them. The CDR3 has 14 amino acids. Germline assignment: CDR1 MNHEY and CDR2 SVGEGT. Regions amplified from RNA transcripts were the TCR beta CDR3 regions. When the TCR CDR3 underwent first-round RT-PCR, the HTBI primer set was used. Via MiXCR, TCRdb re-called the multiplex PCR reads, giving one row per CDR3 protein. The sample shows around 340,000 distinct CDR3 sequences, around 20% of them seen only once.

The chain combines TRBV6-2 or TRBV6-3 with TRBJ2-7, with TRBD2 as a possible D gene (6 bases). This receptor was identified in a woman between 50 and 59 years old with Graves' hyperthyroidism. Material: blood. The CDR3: CASSSGLRDYEQYF. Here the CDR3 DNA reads TGTGCCAGCAGTTCCGGACTAAGGGACTACGAGCAGTACTTC.